The 23 T cell receptor beta chains below were found in one sample sequenced in a study of blood T cell repertoires in COVID-19. Method: immunoSEQ multiplex PCR; TCRdb's copy keeps in-frame clones and lacks some. This table has tens of thousands of clones, under 85% appearing once. Specimen: peripheral blood. The receptors here all came from a man older than 75 with acute or convalescent COVID-19.

The chain carries TRBV29-1 and TRBJ2-3; TRBD1 is a possible D gene (5 bases). The CDR3 extends over 13 amino acids. Germline CDR1 and CDR2: SQVTM and ANQGSEA. Between the trimmed V and J ends, which lost 4 bases and 6 bases, there was a span of 14 bases. The CDR3 nucleotides are TGCAGCGTTGTGGGGCAGGCAGGTGATACGCAGTATTTT. Protein product: CSVVGQAGDTQYF.

This clone was detected a few times. CDR3 amino acids: CASSYPITVGYTF. Here the CDR3 DNA reads TGTGCCAGCAGTTACCCAATTACAGTTGGCTACACCTTC. The chain couples TRBV6-5 to TRBJ1-2; D unresolved. The ends were cut back, 2 bases at V and 7 bases at J, with 11 bases in the middle. The CDR3 loop spans 13 amino acids. Germline V gene sequence: CDR1 MNHEY, CDR2 SVGAGI.

This clone was detected only a few times. This chain links TRBV15 with TRBJ1-6, with a tentative D call TRBD1 (5 bases). V was clipped by 5 bases and J by 9 bases, with 17 bases between them. Germline CDR1 is LNHNV and CDR2 is YYDKDF (reference sequence). The CDR3 contains 15 residues. The chain's CDR3 is CATSGAGRGGSPLHF. In DNA, the CDR3 is TGTGCCACCAGCGGCGCCGGGAGGGGAGGTTCACCCCTCCACTTT.

The rearrangement links TRBV5-5 to TRBJ2-3; D might be TRBD2 (6 bases). The germline V gene encodes CDR1 SGHKS and CDR2 YYEKEE (reference sequence). V lost 4 bases, J lost 5 bases, and 17 bases lay in between. The CDR3 is made up of 15 amino acids. For the CDR3, the DNA is TGTGCCAGCAGCCCGGCGGGGCCTCAGGGAGATACGCAGTATTTT. It specifies CASSPAGPQGDTQYF.

The chain combines TRBV14 with TRBJ1-2, with TRBD1 as a possible D gene (6 bases). This CDR3 spans 16 amino acids. Germline V gives CDR1 SGHDN, CDR2 FVKESK. V dropped 0 bases and J dropped 5 bases, with 16 bases sitting between them. For the CDR3, the DNA is TGTGCCAGCAGCCAAGAATTGGCAGAGACAGGTTATGGCTACACCTTC. Encoded protein: CASSQELAETGYGYTF.

The CDR3 DNA is TGTGCCAGCAGCTTTGGGACAGGGGGATCACCCCTCCACTTT. The encoded protein is CASSFGTGGSPLHF. This chain links TRBV7-2 with TRBJ1-6, with 11 bases fitting TRBD1. In germline, CDR1 is SGHTA, CDR2 FQGNSA. The CDR3 runs 14 residues. V lost 3 bases to trimming and J lost 10 bases; unmatched junction nucleotides: 2.

The V and J genes are TRBV7-2 and TRBJ1-1; a possible D gene is TRBD1 (5 bases). The V end was cut by 2 bases, the J end by 1 base, with 5 bases between. Germline CDR1 and CDR2: SGHTA and FQGNSA. CDR3 length: 13 residues. The CDR3 DNA follows: TGTGCCAGCAGCTTACAGGGGAACACTGAAGCTTTCTTT. This gives the protein CASSLQGNTEAFF. The variable domain in full, completed from reference TRBV7-2 and TRBJ1-1, reads GAGVSQSPSNKVTEKGKDVELRCDPISGHTALYWYRQSLGQGLEFLIYFQGNSAPDKSGLPSDRFSAERTGGSVSTLTIQRTQQEDSAVYLCASSLQGNTEAFFGQGTRLTVV.

The rearrangement joins TRBV3-1 (or the pseudogene TRBV3-2) to TRBJ1-2; a possible D gene is TRBD1 (6 bases). The CDR3 is 12 amino acids. From germline, CDR1 is LGHDT and CDR2 YNNKEL (reference sequence). Trimming shortened V by 6 bases and J by 5 bases, and 10 bases separated the two germline ends. The CDR3 is CASSWGQYGYTF. The CDR3 DNA reads TGTGCCAGCAGTTGGGGACAATATGGCTACACCTTC.

This chain connects TRBV15 to TRBJ2-7; TRBD2 matches at 8 bases. CDR1 and CDR2 (germline): LNHNV, YYDKDF (reference sequence). The CDR3 length is 17 residues. Germline trimming cut 5 bases from V and 2 bases from J; bases unmatched to any gene: 14. DNA for the CDR3: TGTGCCACCAGCCCGAGTAGCGGGGCCTCGGGCCCCTACGAGCAGTACTTC. Translated: CATSPSSGASGPYEQYF. The full variable domain, rest sourced from reference TRBV15 and TRBJ2-7, is DAMVIQNPRYQVTQFGKPVTLSCSQTLNHNVMYWYQQKSSQAPKLLFHYYDKDFNNEADTPDNFQSRRPNTSFCFLDIRSPGLGDTAMYLCATSPSSGASGPYEQYFGPGTRLTVT.

This chain connects TRBV5-1 to TRBJ2-1, with a weak D call TRBD1 (6 bases). Trimming removed 5 bases at V and 3 bases at J, with 21 bases between. Germline loops: CDR1 SGHRS, CDR2 YFSETQ. This CDR3 has 17 residues. This CDR3 is CASSQLPGTPIYNEQFF. In DNA form, the CDR3 reads TGCGCCAGCAGTCAACTCCCCGGGACACCGATCTACAATGAGCAGTTCTTC. Combining the CDR3 with reference TRBV5-1 and TRBJ2-1 gives the whole variable domain KAGVTQTPRYLIKTRGQQVTLSCSPISGHRSVSWYQQTPGQGLQFLFEYFSETQRNKGNFPGRFSGRQFSNSRSEMNVSTLELGDSALYLCASSQLPGTPIYNEQFFGPGTRLTVL.

The chain combines TRBV19 with TRBJ1-2; 9 bases match TRBD1. The J segment lost 3 bases and the V segment lost 4 bases, leaving 0 bases of the junction unmatched. CDR1 is LNHDA and CDR2 is SQIVND in the germline V gene (reference sequence). CDR3 length: 13 residues. The DNA of the CDR3 is TGTGCCAGTAGTAGGACAGGGGACTATGGCTACACCTTC. Translated: CASSRTGDYGYTF.

The J gene is TRBJ2-2, the V gene TRBV6-4, with 10 nucleotides matching TRBD2. Trimming cost V 7 bases and J 4 bases; bases outside gene matches: 6. The CDR3 has 15 amino acids. Germline assignment: CDR1 MRHNA and CDR2 SNTAGT. CDR3 coding DNA: TGTGCCAGCAAATTACTAGCGGGGATCACCGGGGAGCTGTTTTTT. Encoded protein: CASKLLAGITGELFF.

This chain connects TRBV5-1 to TRBJ2-1; 8 positions match TRBD2. The length of the CDR3 is 14 residues. V shed 7 bases, J shed 6 bases, and the junction held 9 bases outside the gene matches. Germline V CDR1 and CDR2: SGHRS, YFSETQ. CDR3 residues: CASSGGGLANEQFF. In nucleotides, the CDR3 is TGCGCCAGCTCGGGCGGGGGGTTGGCCAATGAGCAGTTCTTC.

This chain joins TRBV7-9 and TRBJ1-2; tentatively, D is TRBD1 (6 bases). The CDR3 loop spans 15 amino acids. Trimming removed 1 base from V and 3 bases from J, with 12 bases in between. Germline values: CDR1 SEHNR, CDR2 FQNEAQ (reference sequence). The CDR3 sequence: CASSLGAGVDYGYTF. As DNA, the CDR3 is TGTGCCAGCAGCTTAGGTGCAGGGGTAGACTATGGCTACACCTTC.

The sample holds a few counts of this clone. V is TRBV4-1 and J is TRBJ1-6; 8 bases are a match to TRBD1. CDR1 is MGHRA, CDR2 YSYEKL, per germline. This CDR3 comprises 15 residues. Losses at the gene ends were 4 bases for V and 10 bases for J; bases not matched to a gene: 9. CDR3: CASSLARGRVSPLHF. The CDR3 DNA sequence: TGCGCCAGCAGCCTCGCCAGGGGGCGAGTCTCACCCCTCCACTTT.

CDR3 protein: CASSAGGRGNEQFF. The CDR3 nucleotides are TGTGCCAGCAGTGCGGGGGGAAGGGGCAATGAGCAGTTCTTC. The chain links TRBV2 to TRBJ2-1, with 7 bases identical to TRBD2. The CDR3 is 14 residues long. Germline V gene lookup returns CDR1 SNHLY and CDR2 FYNNEI. V was pared by 4 bases and J by 6 bases, with 6 bases of the junction left unmatched.

This chain uses TRBV6-5 with TRBJ2-3; D perhaps matches TRBD1 (6 bases). The CDR3 sequence is 14 residues long. Per germline, CDR1 MNHEY and CDR2 SVGAGI. V was pared by 6 bases and J by 1 base, with 11 bases between. The chain's CDR3 is CASSLRTGTDTQYF. The CDR3 nucleotides are TGTGCCAGCAGCCTCCGGACAGGCACAGATACGCAGTATTTT.

The chain employs TRBV18 and TRBJ1-4; D is uncertain. Germline V gene lookup returns CDR1 KGHSH and CDR2 LQKENI. This CDR3 is built from 16 residues. Trimming shortened V by 3 bases and J by 0 bases, and 11 bases separated the two germline ends. DNA for the CDR3: TGTGCCAGCTCACCCGGGGTAGTTGCAACTAATGAAAAACTGTTTTTT. It specifies CASSPGVVATNEKLFF.

The chain is built from TRBV5-6 and TRBJ1-1; TRBD1 is a possible D gene (6 bases). The CDR3 consists of 12 residues. V was cut by 4 bases and J by 11 bases, with 15 bases left in between. Germline V gives CDR1 SGHDT, CDR2 YYEEEE. In nucleotides, the CDR3 is TGTGCCAGCAGCGTGGACAGCCTGAATGCTTTCTTT. Its translation: CASSVDSLNAFF.

The rearrangement links TRBV30 to TRBJ1-1; possible D gene TRBD1, 5 bases. Per the germline V gene, CDR1 is GTSNPN and CDR2 is SVGIG (reference sequence). The CDR3 runs to 13 residues. V lost 7 bases and J 3 bases, leaving 15 bases between the germline ends. The CDR3 here is CASRRGGDTEAFF. The CDR3 DNA reads as TGTGCCTCACGGAGGGGAGGGGACACTGAAGCTTTCTTT.

The rearrangement uses TRBV10-3 and TRBJ2-5; TRBD2 is a possible D gene (5 bases). The CDR3 contains 16 residues. Germline loops: CDR1 ENHRY, CDR2 SYGVKD. The V end was cut by 0 bases, the J end by 3 bases, with 14 bases between. The CDR3 DNA is TGTGCCATCAGTGAGTCGGGCGGGCTGGAGAAAGAGACCCAGTACTTC. It yields the protein CAISESGGLEKETQYF.

This chain links TRBV30 with TRBJ1-1; D not certain. Trimming stripped 3 bases from V and 1 base from J, with 15 bases between. The CDR3 totals 15 residues. Germline V gene lookup returns CDR1 GTSNPN and CDR2 SVGIG (reference sequence). The CDR3 spells CAWSPSGRGNTEAFF. CDR3 bases: TGTGCCTGGAGCCCCTCTGGACGGGGGAACACTGAAGCTTTCTTT.

This chain joins TRBV12-5 and TRBJ2-6; the D is unclear. With 2 bases removed from V and 2 bases from J, the gap between germline ends came to 10 bases. Germline CDR1 reads LGHNT; CDR2 reads FRNRAP. The CDR3 loop spans 16 amino acids. The CDR3 region has the DNA TGTGCTAGTGGTTTGTCCCGGAGCACTGGGGCCAACGTCCTGACTTTC. Translating it yields CASGLSRSTGANVLTF.